Presented here are 10 T cell receptor beta chains from one specimen sequenced in a study of T cells in Graves' hyperthyroidism and ophthalmopathy. The investigators amplified TCR beta CDR3 regions from RNA transcripts. The study used the HTBI primer set for a first-round RT-PCR of the TCR CDR3. TCRdb re-called the multiplex PCR reads with MiXCR, one entry per CDR3 protein. The sample lists fewer than 750,000 distinct CDR3 sequences, roughly 14% seen once, with about 4% in the top ten. Sequencing used blood. These receptors originate from a woman aged 40 to 49 with Graves' ophthalmopathy.

There are many counts of this clonotype. V and J are TRBV29-1 and TRBJ1-2; no clear D gene. Germline V gene lookup returns CDR1 SQVTM and CDR2 ANQGSEA. The germline V and J ends were trimmed by 1 base and 12 bases, with 15 bases remaining between them. There are 12 residues in the CDR3. In DNA form, the CDR3 reads TGCAGCGTTGAAGGTGGACTGCTCTGGGACACCTTC. This gives the protein CSVEGGLLWDTF.

In this sample, this clonotype turned up many times. The chain combines TRBV14 with TRBJ2-2, with D possibly TRBD2 on 6 matching bases. The germline CDR1 and CDR2 sequences are SGHDN and FVKESK. The CDR3 runs 17 residues. V was shortened by 1 base and J by 2 bases, with 14 bases between the two germline ends. CDR3 protein: CASSQVKLAVNTGELFF. In DNA form, the CDR3 reads TGTGCCAGCAGCCAAGTGAAACTAGCCGTAAACACCGGGGAGCTGTTTTTT.

This clonotype was recorded many times. The genes are TRBV20-1 and TRBJ2-5, with D maybe TRBD2 (7 bases). Trimming cost V 0 bases and J 5 bases, with 19 bases left between them. CDR1 and CDR2 from the germline V gene are DFQATT and SNEGSKA (reference sequence). The CDR3 totals 16 residues. The CDR3 loop reads CSARDPLGGGWETQYF. In DNA, the CDR3 is TGCAGTGCTAGAGATCCCCTAGGGGGAGGGTGGGAGACCCAGTACTTC.

This clonotype has just a few counts. A much larger clone is a single base away; this may be a read error. This sequence joins TRBV6-1 and TRBJ1-1; 8 nucleotides match TRBD1. With V trimmed by 6 bases and J by 4 bases, 4 bases remained unmatched. The CDR3 totals 13 residues. Looked up from germline, CDR1 is MNHNS and CDR2 is SASEGT. Written as DNA, the CDR3 is TGTGCCAGCAGAACTGACAGGGGCACTGAAGCTTTCTTT. It codes for CASRTDRGTEAFF.

Of note for this clonotype: This may stem from a read error, because a much larger clone lies one nucleotide away. The chain combines TRBV3-1 with TRBJ1-1; D remains unclear. V lost 4 bases and J 7 bases, leaving 13 bases between the germline ends. The germline V gene encodes CDR1 LGHDT and CDR2 YNNKEL (reference sequence). The CDR3 extends over 13 amino acids. The CDR3 sequence is CASSPTVDIEAFF. The CDR3 nucleotides are TGTGCCAGCAGCCCCACTGTTGACATTGAAGCTTTCTTT.

This clonotype was recorded many times. The J gene is TRBJ2-7, the V gene TRBV7-2, with unresolved D. Trimming pared 6 bases from V and 1 base from J, leaving 16 bases between. CDR1 and CDR2 (germline): SGHTA, FQGNSA. The CDR3 length is 15 residues. The CDR3, as DNA: TGTGCCAGCAGGAACCCTTCGGGCCCTTCCTACGAGCAGTACTTC. The encoded protein is CASRNPSGPSYEQYF.

In this sample, this clonotype turned up many times. This chain links TRBV12-3 or TRBV12-4 with TRBJ2-6; D is undetermined. This CDR3 is 15 amino acids long. The germline V and J ends were trimmed by 5 bases and 0 bases, with 8 bases remaining between them. CDR3 amino acids: CASSPSYSGANVLTF. The DNA of the CDR3 is TGTGCCAGCAGTCCCAGCTACTCTGGGGCCAACGTCCTGACTTTC.

This clonotype showed up many times. The chain carries TRBV7-2 and TRBJ1-2, with a weak D call TRBD1 (5 bases). Germline values: CDR1 SGHTA, CDR2 FQGNSA. This CDR3 is built from 15 residues. V shed 3 bases and J shed 2 bases, with 13 bases lying between them. The CDR3 DNA sequence: TGTGCCAGCAGCTTTCTGGGACCGGGAAACTATGGCTACACCTTC. Translating gives CASSFLGPGNYGYTF.

In its sample, this clonotype was seen many times. The J gene is TRBJ1-1, the V gene TRBV20-1; D uncertain. The V gene lost 6 bases and the J gene lost 0 bases, with 14 bases spanning the gap. This CDR3 spans 14 amino acids. Germline V gene lookup returns CDR1 DFQATT and CDR2 SNEGSKA (reference sequence). The CDR3 is CSAEPDKMNTEAFF. The CDR3 coding sequence is TGCAGTGCAGAACCTGACAAAATGAACACTGAAGCTTTCTTT.

This clonotype has at least ten counts. The chain joins TRBV20-1 to TRBJ2-7; a possible D gene is TRBD2 (7 bases). The CDR3 has 14 residues. The V gene's germline CDR1 is DFQATT and CDR2 SNEGSKA (reference sequence). V was clipped by 3 bases and J by 3 bases, with 15 bases between them. In DNA, the CDR3 is TGCAGTGCTAGGGGGGCTAGCGGAGTCTACGAGCAGTACTTC. Its translation: CSARGASGVYEQYF.